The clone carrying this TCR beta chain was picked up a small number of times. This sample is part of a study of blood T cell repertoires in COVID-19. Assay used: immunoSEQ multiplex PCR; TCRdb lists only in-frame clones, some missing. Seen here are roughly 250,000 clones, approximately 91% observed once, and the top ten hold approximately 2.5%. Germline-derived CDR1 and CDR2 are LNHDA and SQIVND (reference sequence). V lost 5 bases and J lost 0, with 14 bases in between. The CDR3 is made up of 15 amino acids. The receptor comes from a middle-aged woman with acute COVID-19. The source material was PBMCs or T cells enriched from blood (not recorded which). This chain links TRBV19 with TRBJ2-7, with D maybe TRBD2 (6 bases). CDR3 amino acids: CASSSGTLGSYEQYF. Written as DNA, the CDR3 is TGTGCCAGTAGTTCAGGGACTTTGGGCTCCTACGAGCAGTACTTC.